The present T cell receptor beta chain was sequenced within a study of shared clonotypes between healthy human individuals. Template for every sorted-subset replicate PCR totaled approximately 0.2 ug DNA, some 30,000 T cell genomes. Only in-frame clones appear in the TCRdb table, and some are missing; sequencing was by immunoSEQ multiplex PCR. The data contain about 2.3 million clones, about 92% of them singletons. Germline-derived CDR1 and CDR2 are MNHNS and SASEGT. The CDR3 is 15 amino acids. Trimming left V 1 base short and J 0 bases short, with 7 bases between. The clonotype was recovered from a man between 18 and 29 years old in good health. Some clones in this sample may be carry-over from other donors' samples. Sequencing was carried out using naive CD4+ T cells from PBMCs. Indicated subset: CD45RA+ positively selected. This chain joins TRBV6-1 and TRBJ1-5; D not certain. The CDR3 loop reads CASSEGVYSNQPQHF. CDR3 DNA sequence: TGTGCCAGCAGTGAAGGCGTTTATAGCAATCAGCCCCAGCATTTT.